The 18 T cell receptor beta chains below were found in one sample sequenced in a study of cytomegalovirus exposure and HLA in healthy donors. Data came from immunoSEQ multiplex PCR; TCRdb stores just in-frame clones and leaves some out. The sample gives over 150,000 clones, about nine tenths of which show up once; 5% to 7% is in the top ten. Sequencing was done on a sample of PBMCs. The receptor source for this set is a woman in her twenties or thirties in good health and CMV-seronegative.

CDR3 in DNA: TGTGCCAGCAGCTCCAGGGTTGGCTACACCTTC. This translates into CASSSRVGYTF. The gene calls are TRBV13 and TRBJ1-2; TRBD1 might be the D (5 bases). V dropped 4 bases and J dropped 7 bases, with 7 bases sitting between them. CDR1 and CDR2 from the germline V gene are PRHDT and FYEKMQ (reference sequence). This CDR3 is 11 amino acids long.

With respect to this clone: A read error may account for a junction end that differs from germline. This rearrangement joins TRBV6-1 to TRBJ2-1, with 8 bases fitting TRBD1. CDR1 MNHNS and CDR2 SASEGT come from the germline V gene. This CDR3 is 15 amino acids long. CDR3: CASSEADRANNEQFF. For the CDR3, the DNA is TGTGCCAGCAGCGAAGCGGACAGGGCCAACAATGAGCAGTTCTTC.

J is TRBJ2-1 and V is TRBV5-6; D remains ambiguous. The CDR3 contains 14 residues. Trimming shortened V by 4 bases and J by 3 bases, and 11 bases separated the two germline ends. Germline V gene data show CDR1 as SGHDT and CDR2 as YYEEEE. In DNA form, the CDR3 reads TGTGCCAGCAGCCCCTTGTGGGACTACAATGAGCAGTTCTTC. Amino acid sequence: CASSPLWDYNEQFF. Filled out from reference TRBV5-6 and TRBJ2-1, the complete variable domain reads DAGVTQSPTHLIKTRGQQVTLRCSPKSGHDTVSWYQQALGQGPQFIFQYYEEEERQRGNFPDRFSGHQFPNYSSELNVNALLLGDSALYLCASSPLWDYNEQFFGPGTRLTVL.

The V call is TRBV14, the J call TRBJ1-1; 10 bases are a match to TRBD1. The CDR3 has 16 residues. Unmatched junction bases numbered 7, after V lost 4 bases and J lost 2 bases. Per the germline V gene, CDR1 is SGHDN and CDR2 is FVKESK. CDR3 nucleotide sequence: TGTGCCAGCAGCCCTCTGACAGGGGGCTACAACACTGAAGCTTTCTTT. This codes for CASSPLTGGYNTEAFF. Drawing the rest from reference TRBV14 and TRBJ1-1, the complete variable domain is EAGVTQFPSHSVIEKGQTVTLRCDPISGHDNLYWYRRVMGKEIKFLLHFVKESKQDESGMPNNRFLAERTGGTYSTLKVQPAELEDSGVYFCASSPLTGGYNTEAFFGQGTRLTVV.

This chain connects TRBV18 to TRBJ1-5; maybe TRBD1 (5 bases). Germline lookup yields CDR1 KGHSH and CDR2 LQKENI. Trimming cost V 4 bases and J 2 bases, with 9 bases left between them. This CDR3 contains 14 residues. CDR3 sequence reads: CASSRGDGNQPQHF. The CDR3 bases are TGTGCCAGCTCACGGGGGGATGGCAATCAGCCCCAGCATTTT. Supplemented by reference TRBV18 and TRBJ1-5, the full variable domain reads NAGVMQNPRHLVRRRGQEARLRCSPMKGHSHVYWYRQLPEEGLKFMVYLQKENIIDESGMPKERFSAEFPKEGPSILRIQQVVRGDSAAYFCASSRGDGNQPQHFGDGTRLSIL.

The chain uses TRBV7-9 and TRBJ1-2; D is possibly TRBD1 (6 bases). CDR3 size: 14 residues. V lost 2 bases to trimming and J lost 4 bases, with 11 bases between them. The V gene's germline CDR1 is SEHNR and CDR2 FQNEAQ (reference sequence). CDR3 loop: CASSLTGLSYGYTF. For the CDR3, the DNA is TGTGCCAGCAGCTTAACAGGGTTAAGCTATGGCTACACCTTC. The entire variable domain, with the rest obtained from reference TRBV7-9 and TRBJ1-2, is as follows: DTGVSQNPRHKITKRGQNVTFRCDPISEHNRLYWYRQTLGQGPEFLTYFQNEAQLEKSRLLSDRFSAERPKGSFSTLEIQRTEQGDSAMYLCASSLTGLSYGYTFGSGTRLTVV.

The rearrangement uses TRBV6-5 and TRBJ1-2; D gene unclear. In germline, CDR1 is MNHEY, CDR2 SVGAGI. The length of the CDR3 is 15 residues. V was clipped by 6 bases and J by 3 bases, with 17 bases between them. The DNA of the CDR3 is TGTGCCAGCAGAACAGACTCGGGAGGTGACTATGGCTACACCTTC. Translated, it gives CASRTDSGGDYGYTF.

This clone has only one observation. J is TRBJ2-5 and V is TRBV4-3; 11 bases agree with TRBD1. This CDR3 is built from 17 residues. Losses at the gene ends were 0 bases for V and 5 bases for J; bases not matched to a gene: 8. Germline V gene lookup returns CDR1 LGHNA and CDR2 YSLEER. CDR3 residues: CASSQEMWTGGAETQYF. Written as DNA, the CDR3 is TGCGCCAGCAGCCAAGAAATGTGGACAGGGGGCGCGGAGACCCAGTACTTC.

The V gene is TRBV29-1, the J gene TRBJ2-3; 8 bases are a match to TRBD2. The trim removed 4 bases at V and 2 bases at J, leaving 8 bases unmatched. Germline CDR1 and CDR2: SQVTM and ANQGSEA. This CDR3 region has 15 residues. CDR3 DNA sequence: TGCAGCGTTGGGGCTGCAGCGGGGGTCACAGATACGCAGTATTTT. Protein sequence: CSVGAAAGVTDTQYF.

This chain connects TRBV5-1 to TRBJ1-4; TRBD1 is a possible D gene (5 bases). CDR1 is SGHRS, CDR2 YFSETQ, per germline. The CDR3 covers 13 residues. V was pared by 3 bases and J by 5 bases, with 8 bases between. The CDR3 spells CASSSGENEKLFF. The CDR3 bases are TGCGCCAGCAGCTCGGGGGAGAATGAAAAACTGTTTTTT.

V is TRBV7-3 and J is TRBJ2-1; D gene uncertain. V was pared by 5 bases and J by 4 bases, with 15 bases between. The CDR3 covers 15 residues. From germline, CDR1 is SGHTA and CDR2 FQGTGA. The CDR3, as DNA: TGTGCCAGCAGCCCCTTCGTGGCGAAATACAATGAGCAGTTCTTC. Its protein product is CASSPFVAKYNEQFF.

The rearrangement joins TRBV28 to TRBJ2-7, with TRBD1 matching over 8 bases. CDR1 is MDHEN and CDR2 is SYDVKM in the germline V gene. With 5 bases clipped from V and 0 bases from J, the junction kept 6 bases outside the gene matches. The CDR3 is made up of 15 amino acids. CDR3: CASSIFRGLSYEQYF. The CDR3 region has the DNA TGTGCCAGCAGTATATTCAGGGGGCTCTCCTACGAGCAGTACTTC.

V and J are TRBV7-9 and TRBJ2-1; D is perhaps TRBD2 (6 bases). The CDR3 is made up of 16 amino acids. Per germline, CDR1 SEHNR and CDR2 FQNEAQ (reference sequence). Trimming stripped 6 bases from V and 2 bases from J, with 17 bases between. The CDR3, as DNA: TGTGCCAGCAGTACAGTAGCCTCTAGCGCCTACAATGAGCAGTTCTTC. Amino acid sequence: CASSTVASSAYNEQFF. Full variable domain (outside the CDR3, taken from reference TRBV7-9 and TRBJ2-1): DTGVSQNPRHKITKRGQNVTFRCDPISEHNRLYWYRQTLGQGPEFLTYFQNEAQLEKSRLLSDRFSAERPKGSFSTLEIQRTEQGDSAMYLCASSTVASSAYNEQFFGPGTRLTVL.

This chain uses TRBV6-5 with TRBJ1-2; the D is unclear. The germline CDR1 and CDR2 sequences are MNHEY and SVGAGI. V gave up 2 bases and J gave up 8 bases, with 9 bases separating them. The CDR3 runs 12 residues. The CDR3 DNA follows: TGTGCCAGCAGTTACAATCTCGAGGGCTACACCTTC. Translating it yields CASSYNLEGYTF.

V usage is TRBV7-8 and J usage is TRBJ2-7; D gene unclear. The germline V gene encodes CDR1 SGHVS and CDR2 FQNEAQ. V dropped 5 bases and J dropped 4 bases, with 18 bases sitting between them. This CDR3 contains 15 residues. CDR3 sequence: CASSLKISDQYEQYF. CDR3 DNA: TGTGCCAGCAGCCTTAAAATATCAGATCAGTACGAGCAGTACTTC. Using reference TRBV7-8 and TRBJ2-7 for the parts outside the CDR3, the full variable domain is GAGVSQSPRYKVAKRGQDVALRCDPISGHVSLFWYQQALGQGPEFLTYFQNEAQLDKSGLPSDRFFAERPEGSVSTLKIQRTQQEDSAVYLCASSLKISDQYEQYFGPGTRLTVT.

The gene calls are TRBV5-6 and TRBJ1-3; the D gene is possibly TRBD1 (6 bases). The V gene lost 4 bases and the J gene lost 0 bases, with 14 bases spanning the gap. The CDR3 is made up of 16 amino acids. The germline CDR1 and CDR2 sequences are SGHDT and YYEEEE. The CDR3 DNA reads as TGTGCCAGCAGCGGGGGGGCAGGTTTCTCTGGAAACACCATATATTTT. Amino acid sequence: CASSGGAGFSGNTIYF.

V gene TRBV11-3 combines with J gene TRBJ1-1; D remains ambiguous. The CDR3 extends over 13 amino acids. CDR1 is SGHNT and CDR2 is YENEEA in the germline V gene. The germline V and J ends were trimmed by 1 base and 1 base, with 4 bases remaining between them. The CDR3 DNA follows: TGTGCCAGCAGCTTAGGGGGGAACACTGAAGCTTTCTTT. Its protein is CASSLGGNTEAFF.

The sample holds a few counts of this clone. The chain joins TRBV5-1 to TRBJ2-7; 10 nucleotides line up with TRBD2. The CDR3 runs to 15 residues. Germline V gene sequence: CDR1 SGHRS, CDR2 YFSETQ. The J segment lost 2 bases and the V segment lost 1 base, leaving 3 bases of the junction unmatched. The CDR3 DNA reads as TGCGCCAGCAGCTTGAGGACTAGCGGAGCCTACGAGCAGTACTTC. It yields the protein CASSLRTSGAYEQYF.